The 27 T cell receptor beta chains below come from one sample, sequenced in a study of blood T cell repertoires in COVID-19. Produced via immunoSEQ multiplex PCR; TCRdb's table is partial and in-frame only. The repertoire holds some 130,000 clones, with about 72% as singletons. Sequencing input: peripheral blood. All receptors come from a man aged 60 to 75 who had recovered from COVID-19.

This chain links TRBV10-3 with TRBJ2-1; 8 nucleotides match TRBD2. Germline V lookup: CDR1 ENHRY, CDR2 SYGVKD. With V trimmed by 4 bases and J by 4 bases, 6 bases remained unmatched. The CDR3 spans 15 residues. The chain's CDR3 is CAISAGTSAYNEQFF. The DNA of the CDR3 is TGTGCCATCAGTGCCGGGACTAGTGCTTACAATGAGCAGTTCTTC.

This clone was observed a single time. A junction boundary mismatches the germline segment, possibly from a read error. V and J are TRBV20-1 and TRBJ2-3, with 12 bases matching TRBD2. Germline V gene sequence: CDR1 DFQATT, CDR2 SNEGSKA (reference sequence). This CDR3 comprises 11 residues. Here the CDR3 DNA reads TGCAGTGCTAGAGATCGGCTAGCGGGAGGGTTT. This gives the protein CSARDRLAGGF.

The J gene is TRBJ1-4, the V gene TRBV6-1; 7 nucleotides agree with TRBD1. Per germline, CDR1 MNHNS and CDR2 SASEGT. Unmatched junction bases numbered 10, after V lost 2 bases and J lost 7 bases. The CDR3 covers 16 residues. CDR3 residues: CASSELEGQGGEKLFF. The CDR3 nucleotides are TGTGCCAGCAGTGAACTCGAAGGGCAGGGGGGTGAAAAACTGTTTTTT.

The chain employs TRBV10-2 and TRBJ2-7; maybe TRBD1 (5 bases). Germline lookup yields CDR1 WSHSY and CDR2 SAAADI. Trimming removed 3 bases from V and 2 bases from J, with 8 bases in between. The CDR3 runs to 13 residues. The CDR3 DNA reads as TGCGCCAGCAGTGACCTGGACACCTACGAGCAGTACTTC. This gives the protein CASSDLDTYEQYF.

This chain's CDR3 is CASSQDTGPSEKLFF. The CDR3, as DNA: TGCGCCAGCAGCCAAGATACAGGCCCGAGTGAAAAACTGTTTTTT. This chain connects TRBV4-3 to TRBJ1-4; D perhaps matches TRBD1 (5 bases). This CDR3 region has 15 residues. Germline loops: CDR1 LGHNA, CDR2 YSLEER. V was pared by 0 bases and J by 7 bases, with 12 bases between.

The chain combines TRBV19 with TRBJ2-3; the D gene is possibly TRBD2 (6 bases). Trimming shortened V by 3 bases and J by 1 base, and 11 bases separated the two germline ends. The CDR3 loop spans 15 amino acids. Germline V lookup: CDR1 LNHDA, CDR2 SQIVND (reference sequence). The CDR3 DNA is TGTGCCAGTAGTATTCTTGGCGGGGGCACAGATACGCAGTATTTT. Its protein is CASSILGGGTDTQYF. Filled out from reference TRBV19 and TRBJ2-3, the complete variable domain reads DGGITQSPKYLFRKEGQNVTLSCEQNLNHDAMYWYRQDPGQGLRLIYYSQIVNDFQKGDIAEGYSVSREKKESFPLTVTSAQKNPTAFYLCASSILGGGTDTQYFGPGTRLTVL.

CDR3 sequence reads: CASSLQGANEKLFF. In nucleotides, the CDR3 is TGTGCCAGCAGCCTTCAGGGGGCCAATGAAAAACTGTTTTTT. The chain has TRBV28 and TRBJ1-4, with 8 bases identical to TRBD1. This CDR3 contains 14 residues. V lost 6 bases to trimming and J lost 5 bases; unmatched junction nucleotides: 5. Germline V CDR1 and CDR2: MDHEN, SYDVKM.

The rearrangement links TRBV29-1 to TRBJ2-1; D is perhaps TRBD1 (6 bases). The CDR3 loop spans 15 amino acids. Germline assignment: CDR1 SQVTM and CDR2 ANQGSEA. V was shortened by 1 base and J by 0 bases, with 10 bases between the two germline ends. CDR3 sequence (DNA): TGCAGCGTTGAAGGGACAGCCCCCTCCTACAATGAGCAGTTCTTC. Translating gives CSVEGTAPSYNEQFF.

The genes are TRBV13 and TRBJ2-7; D ambiguous. Between the trimmed V and J ends, which lost 0 bases and 1 base, there was a span of 4 bases. Germline V lookup: CDR1 PRHDT, CDR2 FYEKMQ (reference sequence). The CDR3 runs 13 residues. The CDR3 sequence is CASSLGRSYEQYF. The CDR3 region has the DNA TGTGCCAGCAGCTTAGGCCGGTCCTACGAGCAGTACTTC.

CDR3 in amino acids: CASSTAGRADEKLFF. Written as DNA, the CDR3 is TGCGCCAGCAGCACTGCAGGGAGGGCAGATGAAAAACTGTTTTTT. The V and J genes are TRBV5-1 and TRBJ1-4, with D possibly being TRBD1 (5 bases). V was trimmed by 4 bases and J by 6 bases, leaving 16 bases between them. Germline V gene lookup returns CDR1 SGHRS and CDR2 YFSETQ. This CDR3 has 15 residues.

This chain uses TRBV9 with TRBJ2-2; 7 nucleotides agree with TRBD2. The length of the CDR3 is 16 residues. Germline V CDR1 and CDR2: SGDLS, YYNGEE. V shed 0 bases and J 0 bases; nucleotides not matched to a gene: 2. For the CDR3, the DNA is TGTGCCAGCAGCGTAGTGAGCGGGACGAACACCGGGGAGCTGTTTTTT. It encodes CASSVVSGTNTGELFF.

Here the CDR3 DNA reads TGTGCCAGCAGTTTATGGGCGGGAGAAAACACCGGGGAGCTGTTTTTT. Protein product: CASSLWAGENTGELFF. The gene calls are TRBV27 and TRBJ2-2; TRBD2 matches 7 bases. There are 16 residues in the CDR3. The germline gives CDR1 MNHEY, CDR2 SMNVEV (reference sequence). After removal of 1 base from V and 2 bases from J, the junction contained 4 bases not matched to a gene.

J is TRBJ2-2 and V is TRBV9; D perhaps matches TRBD2 (5 bases). V was trimmed by 0 bases and J by 6 bases, leaving 24 bases between them. The V gene's germline CDR1 is SGDLS and CDR2 YYNGEE. CDR3 length: 19 amino acids. The CDR3 sequence: CASSVEPQTGSGPSGELFF. The CDR3 nucleotides read TGTGCCAGCAGCGTAGAACCCCAGACTGGGAGCGGTCCATCCGGGGAGCTGTTTTTT.

This clone was seen a single time. V and J are TRBV6-2 or TRBV6-3 and TRBJ1-2; D ambiguous. V was cut by 0 bases and J by 7 bases, with 15 bases left in between. This CDR3 comprises 15 residues. CDR1 is MNHEY, CDR2 SVGEGT, per germline. The CDR3 DNA sequence: TGTGCCAGCAGTTACTCGTCTACTGCTCGGGGTGGCTACACCTTC. Translation gives CASSYSSTARGGYTF.

The J gene is TRBJ2-2, the V gene TRBV3-1 (or the pseudogene TRBV3-2); 7 nucleotides match TRBD2. Germline values: CDR1 LGHDT, CDR2 YNNKEL (reference sequence). This CDR3 contains 14 residues. V was pared by 4 bases and J by 1 base, with 0 bases of the junction left unmatched. CDR3 in amino acids: CASSRGGNTGELFF. For the CDR3, the DNA is TGTGCCAGCAGCCGCGGGGGGAACACCGGGGAGCTGTTTTTT.

The CDR3 sequence: CASSLGGLLIRNTEAFF. CDR3 DNA sequence: TGTGCCAGCAGTCTAGGCGGGCTCTTGATTAGGAACACTGAAGCTTTCTTT. The chain joins TRBV2 to TRBJ1-1; D is undetermined. In germline, CDR1 is SNHLY, CDR2 FYNNEI. With 5 bases removed from V and 1 base from J, the gap between germline ends came to 20 bases. This CDR3 is 17 amino acids long.

This clone was observed once. The V gene is TRBV25-1, the J gene TRBJ1-5; perhaps TRBD1 as D (5 bases). In germline, CDR1 is MGHDK, CDR2 SYGVNS. Trimming removed 2 bases at V and 7 bases at J, with 12 bases between. This CDR3 region has 14 residues. CDR3 protein: CASSEGGVGQPQHF. Here the CDR3 DNA reads TGTGCCAGCAGTGAAGGAGGGGTCGGGCAGCCCCAGCATTTT.

This clone has only one observation. The gene calls are TRBV9 and TRBJ2-3, with D perhaps TRBD2 (5 bases). This CDR3 has 15 amino acids. V was shortened by 4 bases and J by 2 bases, with 14 bases between the two germline ends. Germline CDR1 is SGDLS and CDR2 is YYNGEE. The CDR3 DNA reads as TGTGCCAGCAGCCCAGCCGGGGTGGCCACAGATACGCAGTATTTT. This encodes CASSPAGVATDTQYF.

This clone was counted only a few times. V is TRBV2 and J is TRBJ1-1, with TRBD1 matching over 7 bases. The J segment lost 10 bases and the V segment lost 4 bases, leaving 6 bases of the junction unmatched. The CDR3 runs 12 residues. The germline CDR1 and CDR2 sequences are SNHLY and FYNNEI. CDR3 loop: CASSGAGGTAFF. In DNA, the CDR3 is TGTGCCAGCAGTGGGGCAGGGGGTACAGCTTTCTTT.

This sequence joins TRBV4-1 and TRBJ2-7, with a tentative D call TRBD2 (6 bases). The CDR3 loop spans 14 amino acids. Germline CDR1 and CDR2: MGHRA and YSYEKL. With 4 bases removed from V and 8 bases from J, the gap between germline ends came to 18 bases. CDR3 sequence reads: CASSLSGSPNQQYF. CDR3 DNA: TGCGCCAGCAGCCTCAGCGGGTCCCCCAATCAGCAGTACTTC.

The sample holds many counts of this clone. The V gene is TRBV19, the J gene TRBJ2-3; 7 positions match TRBD2. This CDR3 is 10 amino acids long. Trimming cost V 10 bases and J 6 bases; bases outside gene matches: 1. Per the germline V gene, CDR1 is LNHDA and CDR2 is SQIVND (reference sequence). CDR3 sequence reads: CATGGDTQYF. The CDR3 nucleotides are TGTGCCACCGGGGGGGATACGCAGTATTTT.

This chain connects TRBV15 to TRBJ1-2; TRBD1 is a possible D gene (5 bases). Germline V gene lookup returns CDR1 LNHNV and CDR2 YYDKDF (reference sequence). V gave up 0 bases and J gave up 7 bases, with 9 bases separating them. The CDR3 contains 13 residues. CDR3 amino acids: CATSRDRASGYTF. The CDR3 DNA sequence: TGTGCCACCAGCAGAGACAGGGCTTCTGGCTACACCTTC.

The rearrangement links TRBV11-3 to TRBJ2-1, with 9 bases that match TRBD2. CDR1 and CDR2 from the germline V gene are SGHNT and YENEEA. After removal of 3 bases from V and 1 base from J, the junction contained 4 bases not matched to a gene. CDR3 length: 16 amino acids. The CDR3 protein is CASSFFSGSSYNEQFF. CDR3 DNA: TGTGCCAGCAGCTTCTTTAGCGGGAGTTCCTACAATGAGCAGTTCTTC.

The J gene is TRBJ2-7, the V gene TRBV5-1; TRBD2 agrees at 9 bases. The junction had 3 bases not matched to a gene; V was cut back by 3 bases and J by 5 bases. The germline gives CDR1 SGHRS, CDR2 YFSETQ. This CDR3 has 13 residues. CDR3 in amino acids: CASSWTSDNEQYF. The CDR3 DNA follows: TGCGCCAGCAGCTGGACTAGCGACAACGAGCAGTACTTC.

This chain connects TRBV18 to TRBJ1-1; D uncertain. The CDR3 is 15 residues long. From germline, CDR1 is KGHSH and CDR2 LQKENI. Trimming cost V 2 bases and J 1 base, with 11 bases left between them. This CDR3 is CASSPTGEGNTEAFF. In nucleotides, the CDR3 is TGTGCCAGCTCACCAACCGGTGAGGGGAACACTGAAGCTTTCTTT.

The chain has TRBV30 and TRBJ1-4, with a tentative D call TRBD1 (6 bases). The CDR3 is 12 amino acids. The germline V gene encodes CDR1 GTSNPN and CDR2 SVGIG (reference sequence). The CDR3 reads CALGGAGEKLFF. The CDR3 DNA follows: TGTGCGTTGGGGGGGGCTGGAGAAAAACTGTTTTTT.

V gene TRBV9 combines with J gene TRBJ1-1, with no clear D. This CDR3 contains 14 residues. CDR1 SGDLS and CDR2 YYNGEE come from the germline V gene. The V end was cut by 2 bases, the J end by 3 bases, with 11 bases between. The CDR3 nucleotides are TGTGCCAGCAGCGTTATGGTATCGGACACTGAAGCTTTCTTT. As protein: CASSVMVSDTEAFF.